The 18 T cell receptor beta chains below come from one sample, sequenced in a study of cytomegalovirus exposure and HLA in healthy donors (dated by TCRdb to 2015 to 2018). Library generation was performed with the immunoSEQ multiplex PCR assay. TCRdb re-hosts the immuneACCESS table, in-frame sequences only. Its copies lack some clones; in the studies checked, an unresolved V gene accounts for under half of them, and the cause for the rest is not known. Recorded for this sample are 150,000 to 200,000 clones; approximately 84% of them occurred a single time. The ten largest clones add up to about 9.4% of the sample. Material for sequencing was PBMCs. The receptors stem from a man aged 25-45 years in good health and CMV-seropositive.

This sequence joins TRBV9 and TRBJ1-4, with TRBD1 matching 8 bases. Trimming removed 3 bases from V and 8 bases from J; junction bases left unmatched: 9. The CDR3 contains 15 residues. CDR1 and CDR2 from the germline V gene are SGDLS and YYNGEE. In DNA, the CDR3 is TGTGCCAGCAGCGGTGGACAGGGAAGGGACGAAAAACTGTTTTTT. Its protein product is CASSGGQGRDEKLFF.

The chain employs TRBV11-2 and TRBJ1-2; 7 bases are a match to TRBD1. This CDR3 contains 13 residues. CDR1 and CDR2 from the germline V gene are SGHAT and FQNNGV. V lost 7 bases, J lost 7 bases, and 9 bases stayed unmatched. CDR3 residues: CASNRQGEGGYTF. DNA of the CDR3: TGTGCCAGCAACCGACAGGGAGAGGGTGGCTACACCTTC.

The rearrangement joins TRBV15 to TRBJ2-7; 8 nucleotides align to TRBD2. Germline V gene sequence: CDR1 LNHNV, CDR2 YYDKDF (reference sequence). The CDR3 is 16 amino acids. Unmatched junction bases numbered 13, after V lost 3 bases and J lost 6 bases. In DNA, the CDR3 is TGTGCCACCAGCAGGAATGCCGCCGGAGCGGGAGCCGAGCAGTACTTC. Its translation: CATSRNAAGAGAEQYF.

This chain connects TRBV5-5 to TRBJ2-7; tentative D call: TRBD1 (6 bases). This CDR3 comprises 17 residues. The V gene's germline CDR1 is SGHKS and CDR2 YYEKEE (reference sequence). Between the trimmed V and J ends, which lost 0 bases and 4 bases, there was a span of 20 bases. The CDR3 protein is CASSLGAGEWFKYEQYF. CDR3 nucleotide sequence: TGTGCCAGCAGCTTGGGGGCAGGGGAGTGGTTTAAGTACGAGCAGTACTTC.

The CDR3 DNA sequence: TGTGCCAGCAGCCCGAGAGGGAATGTTAGGACCGGGGAGCTGTTTTTT. It specifies CASSPRGNVRTGELFF. The chain links TRBV5-6 to TRBJ2-2; a possible D gene is TRBD2 (5 bases). The germline CDR1 and CDR2 sequences are SGHDT and YYEEEE. V dropped 4 bases and J dropped 5 bases, with 18 bases sitting between them. The CDR3 consists of 16 residues.

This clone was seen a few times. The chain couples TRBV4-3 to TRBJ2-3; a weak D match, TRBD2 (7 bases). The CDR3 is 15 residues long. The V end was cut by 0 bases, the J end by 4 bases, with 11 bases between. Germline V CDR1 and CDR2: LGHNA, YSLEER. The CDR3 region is CASSQDRGGADTQYF. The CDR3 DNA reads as TGCGCCAGCAGCCAAGATAGGGGGGGCGCAGATACGCAGTATTTT.

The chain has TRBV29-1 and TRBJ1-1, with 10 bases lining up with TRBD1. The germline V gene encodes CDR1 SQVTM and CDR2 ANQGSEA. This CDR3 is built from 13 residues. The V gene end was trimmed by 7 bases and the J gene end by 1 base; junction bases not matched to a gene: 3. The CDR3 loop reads CSGRTGGNTEAFF. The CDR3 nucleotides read TGCAGCGGTAGGACAGGGGGGAACACTGAAGCTTTCTTT.

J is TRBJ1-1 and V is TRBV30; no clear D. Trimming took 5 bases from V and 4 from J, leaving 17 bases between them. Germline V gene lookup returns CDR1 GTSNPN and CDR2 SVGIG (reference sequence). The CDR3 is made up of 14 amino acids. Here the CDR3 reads CAWVPNAPGTEAFF. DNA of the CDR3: TGTGCCTGGGTCCCTAATGCTCCGGGCACTGAAGCTTTCTTT.

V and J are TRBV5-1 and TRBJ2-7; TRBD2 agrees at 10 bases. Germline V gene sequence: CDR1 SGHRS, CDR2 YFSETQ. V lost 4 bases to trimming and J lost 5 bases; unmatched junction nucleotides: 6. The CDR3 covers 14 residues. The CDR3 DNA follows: TGCGCCAGCAGCCCGGGCCTAGCGGGAGACGAGCAGTACTTC. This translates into CASSPGLAGDEQYF.

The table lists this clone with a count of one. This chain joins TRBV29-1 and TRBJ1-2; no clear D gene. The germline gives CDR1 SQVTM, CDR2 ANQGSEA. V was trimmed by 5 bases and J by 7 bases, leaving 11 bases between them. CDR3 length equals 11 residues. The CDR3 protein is CSVNQGLGYTF. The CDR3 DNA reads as TGCAGCGTTAATCAAGGACTTGGCTACACCTTC. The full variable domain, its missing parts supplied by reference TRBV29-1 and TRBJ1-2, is SAVISQKPSRDICQRGTSLTIQCQVDSQVTMMFWYRQQPGQSLTLIATANQGSEATYESGFVIDKFPISRPNLTFSTLTVSNMSPEDSSIYLCSVNQGLGYTFGSGTRLTVV.

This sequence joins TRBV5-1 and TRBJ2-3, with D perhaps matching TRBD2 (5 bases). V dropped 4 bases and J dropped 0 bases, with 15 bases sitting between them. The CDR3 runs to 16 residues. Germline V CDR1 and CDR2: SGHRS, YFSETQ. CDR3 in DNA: TGCGCCAGCAGCACCTCCGGAGGACCTAGCACAGATACGCAGTATTTT. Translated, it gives CASSTSGGPSTDTQYF. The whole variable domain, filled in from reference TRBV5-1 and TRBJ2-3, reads KAGVTQTPRYLIKTRGQQVTLSCSPISGHRSVSWYQQTPGQGLQFLFEYFSETQRNKGNFPGRFSGRQFSNSRSEMNVSTLELGDSALYLCASSTSGGPSTDTQYFGPGTRLTVL.

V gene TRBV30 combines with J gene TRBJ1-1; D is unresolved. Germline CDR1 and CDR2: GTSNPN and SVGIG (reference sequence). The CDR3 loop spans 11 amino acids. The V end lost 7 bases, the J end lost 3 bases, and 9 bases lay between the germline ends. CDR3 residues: CAFTRYTEAFF. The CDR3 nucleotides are TGTGCCTTCACCCGGTACACTGAAGCTTTCTTT.

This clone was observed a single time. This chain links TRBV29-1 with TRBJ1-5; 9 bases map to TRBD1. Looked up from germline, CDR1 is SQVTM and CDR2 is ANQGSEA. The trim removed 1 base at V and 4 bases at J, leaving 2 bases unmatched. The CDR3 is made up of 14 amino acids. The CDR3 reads CSVEGTGANQPQHF. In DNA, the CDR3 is TGCAGCGTTGAAGGGACAGGGGCTAATCAGCCCCAGCATTTT.

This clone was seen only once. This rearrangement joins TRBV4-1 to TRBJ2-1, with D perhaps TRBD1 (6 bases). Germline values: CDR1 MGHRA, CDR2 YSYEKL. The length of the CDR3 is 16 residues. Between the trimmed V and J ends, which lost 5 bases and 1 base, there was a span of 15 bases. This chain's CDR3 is CASSFTHRESYNEQFF. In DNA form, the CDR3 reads TGCGCCAGCAGCTTCACGCACAGGGAATCCTACAATGAGCAGTTCTTC.

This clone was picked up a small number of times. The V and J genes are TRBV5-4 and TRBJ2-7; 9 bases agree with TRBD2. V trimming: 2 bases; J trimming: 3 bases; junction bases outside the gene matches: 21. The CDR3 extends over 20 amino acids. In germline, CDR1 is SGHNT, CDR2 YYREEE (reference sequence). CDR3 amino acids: CASSFGMAGRASGADYEQYF. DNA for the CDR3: TGTGCCAGCAGCTTTGGGATGGCGGGCCGGGCTAGCGGGGCCGACTACGAGCAGTACTTC.

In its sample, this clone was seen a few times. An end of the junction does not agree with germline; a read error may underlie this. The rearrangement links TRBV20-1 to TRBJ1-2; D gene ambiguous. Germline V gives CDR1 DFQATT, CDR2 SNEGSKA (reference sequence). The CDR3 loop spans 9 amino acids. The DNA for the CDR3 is TGCAGTGCTTCCTATAGCTACACCTTC. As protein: CSASYSYTF.

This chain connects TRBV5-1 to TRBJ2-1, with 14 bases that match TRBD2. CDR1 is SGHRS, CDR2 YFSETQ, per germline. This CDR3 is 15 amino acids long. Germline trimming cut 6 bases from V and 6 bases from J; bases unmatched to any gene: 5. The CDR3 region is CASKGTSGRANEQFF. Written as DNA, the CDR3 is TGCGCCAGCAAGGGGACTAGCGGGAGAGCCAATGAGCAGTTCTTC.

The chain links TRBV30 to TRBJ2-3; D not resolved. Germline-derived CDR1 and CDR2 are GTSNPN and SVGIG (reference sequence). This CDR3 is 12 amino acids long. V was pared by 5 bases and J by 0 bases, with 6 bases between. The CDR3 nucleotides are TGTGCCTGGGGAGCTAGCACAGATACGCAGTATTTT. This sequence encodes CAWGASTDTQYF.